This T cell receptor beta chain was recovered during a study of T cell responses to AZD1222 COVID-19 vaccine. Study-wide context: Second-dose intervals near 4 or 12 weeks were combined.

The protocol was immunoSEQ multiplex PCR, while the TCRdb copy is restricted to in-frame clones and leaves out a portion. Of more than 95,000 clones in the sample, around 90% were seen once. The TCR comes from an adult in good health. The sample here was peripheral blood, taken on day 0 of AZD1222 vaccination.

The CDR3, as DNA: TGTGCCACCAGCTTGGACAGGAATCAGCCCCAGCATTTT. As protein: CATSLDRNQPQHF. The V call is TRBV15, the J call TRBJ1-5; TRBD1 matches 7 bases. V shed 5 bases, J shed 4 bases, and the junction held 2 bases outside the gene matches. Germline V gene lookup returns CDR1 LNHNV and CDR2 YYDKDF (reference sequence). The CDR3 loop spans 13 amino acids.